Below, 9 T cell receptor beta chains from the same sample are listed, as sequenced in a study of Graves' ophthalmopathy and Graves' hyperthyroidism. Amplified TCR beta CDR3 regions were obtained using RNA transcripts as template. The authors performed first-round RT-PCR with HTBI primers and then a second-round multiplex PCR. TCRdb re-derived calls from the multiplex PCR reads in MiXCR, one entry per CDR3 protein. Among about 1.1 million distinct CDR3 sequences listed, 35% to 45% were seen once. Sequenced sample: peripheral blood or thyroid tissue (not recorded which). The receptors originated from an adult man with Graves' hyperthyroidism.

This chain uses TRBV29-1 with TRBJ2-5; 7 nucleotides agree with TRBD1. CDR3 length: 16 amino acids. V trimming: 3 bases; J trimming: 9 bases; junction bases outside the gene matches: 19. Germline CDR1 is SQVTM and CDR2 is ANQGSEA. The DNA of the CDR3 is TGCAGCGTTGATGAGGACAGGTATAAGGGCAATCAGCCCCAGTACTTC. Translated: CSVDEDRYKGNQPQYF.

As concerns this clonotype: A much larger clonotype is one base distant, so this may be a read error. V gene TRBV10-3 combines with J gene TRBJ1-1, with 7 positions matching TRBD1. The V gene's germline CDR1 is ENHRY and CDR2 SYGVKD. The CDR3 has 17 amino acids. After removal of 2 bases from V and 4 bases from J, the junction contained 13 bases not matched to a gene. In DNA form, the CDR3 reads TGTGCCATCAGTGAGCCAAGGGGGCGCGGGGTGCCCACTGAAGCTTTCTTT. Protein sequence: CAISEPRGRGVPTEAFF.

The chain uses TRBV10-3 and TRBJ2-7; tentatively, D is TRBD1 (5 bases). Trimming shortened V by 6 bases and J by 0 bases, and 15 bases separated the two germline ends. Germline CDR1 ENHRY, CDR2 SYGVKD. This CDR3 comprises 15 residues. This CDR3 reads CAISPLRGSSYEQYF. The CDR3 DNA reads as TGTGCCATCAGCCCGCTTAGGGGAAGCTCCTACGAGCAGTACTTC.

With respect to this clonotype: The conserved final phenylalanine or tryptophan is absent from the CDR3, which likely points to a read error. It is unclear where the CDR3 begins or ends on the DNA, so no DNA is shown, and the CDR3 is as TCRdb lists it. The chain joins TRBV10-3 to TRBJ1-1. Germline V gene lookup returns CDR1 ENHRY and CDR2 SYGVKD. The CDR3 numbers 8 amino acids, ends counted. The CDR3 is CAISHWPL.

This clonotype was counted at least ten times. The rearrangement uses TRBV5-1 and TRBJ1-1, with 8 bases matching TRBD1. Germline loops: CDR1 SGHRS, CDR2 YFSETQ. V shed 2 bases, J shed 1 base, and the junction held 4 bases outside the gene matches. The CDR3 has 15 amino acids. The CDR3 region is CASSLTGTGNTEAFF. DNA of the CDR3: TGCGCCAGCAGCTTAACCGGGACAGGGAACACTGAAGCTTTCTTT.

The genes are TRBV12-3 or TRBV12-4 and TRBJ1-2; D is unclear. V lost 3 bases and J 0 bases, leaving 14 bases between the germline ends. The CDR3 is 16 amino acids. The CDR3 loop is CASSLTGNAANYGYTF. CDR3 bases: TGTGCCAGCAGTTTGACGGGGAACGCCGCTAACTATGGCTACACCTTC.

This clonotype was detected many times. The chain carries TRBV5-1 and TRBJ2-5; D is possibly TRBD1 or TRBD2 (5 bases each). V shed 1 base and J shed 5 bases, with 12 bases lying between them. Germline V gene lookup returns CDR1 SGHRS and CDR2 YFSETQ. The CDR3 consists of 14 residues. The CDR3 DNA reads TGCGCCAGCAGCTTGCAGGGAGTACGCGAGACCCAGTACTTC. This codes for CASSLQGVRETQYF.

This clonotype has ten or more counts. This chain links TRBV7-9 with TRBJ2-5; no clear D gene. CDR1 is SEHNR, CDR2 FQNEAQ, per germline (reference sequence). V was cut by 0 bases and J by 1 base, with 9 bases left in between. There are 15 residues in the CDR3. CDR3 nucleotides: TGTGCCAGCAGCTTAGCGAACGGTGTCCAAGAGACCCAGTACTTC. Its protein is CASSLANGVQETQYF.

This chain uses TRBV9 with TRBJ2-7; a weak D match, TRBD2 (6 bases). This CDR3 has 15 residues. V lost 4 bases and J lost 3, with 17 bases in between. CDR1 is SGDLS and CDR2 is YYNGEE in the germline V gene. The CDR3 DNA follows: TGTGCCAGCAGCCCCCAAGGTAGCGGCCGCTACGAGCAGTACTTC. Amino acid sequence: CASSPQGSGRYEQYF.